A selection of T cell receptor beta chains follows, all from one sample in a study of T-cell memory formation after mild COVID-19. TCRdb re-called the 5' RACE reads with MiXCR, one entry per CDR3 protein. Here the sample spans a few hundred thousand distinct CDR3 sequences, about 10% being singletons. The sequencing sample was made of PBMCs or a T cell subset sorted from them (not recorded which). These receptors were taken from a man aged 18 to 30 who had mild COVID-19 (a few samples of this study predate the infection). Cell type and time point are not known. The CDR3 runs from the conserved cysteine through the conserved F or W.

J gene: TRBJ1-5
V gene: TRBV20-1
CDR3 protein: CSARLLGTGNQPQHF

J gene: TRBJ2-3
V gene: TRBV4-1
CDR3 protein: CASSQAADTQYF

J gene: TRBJ1-6
V gene: TRBV20-1
CDR3 protein: CSARSEGTHNSPLHF

J gene: TRBJ1-2
V gene: TRBV6-5
CDR3 protein: CASSYGQLLFGGYTF

J gene: TRBJ2-1
V gene: TRBV20-1
CDR3 protein: CSAMGGSGETYNEQFF

J gene: TRBJ2-7
V gene: TRBV2
CDR3 protein: CASKGLAGDAYEQYF

J gene: TRBJ2-7
V gene: TRBV4-1
CDR3 protein: CASSRTAGGHYEQYF

J gene: TRBJ1-5
V gene: TRBV28
CDR3 protein: CASSLPRLTGGGGQPQHF

J gene: TRBJ2-2
V gene: TRBV29-1
CDR3 protein: CSAVGVGNTGELFF

J gene: TRBJ2-4
V gene: TRBV12-3/TRBV12-4
CDR3 protein: CASSFRTGGIQYF

J gene: TRBJ1-1
V gene: TRBV6-6
CDR3 protein: CASSTILPRYPGQGAEAFF

J gene: TRBJ1-2
V gene: TRBV4-1
CDR3 protein: CASSQGATGGLRYTF

J gene: TRBJ2-1
V gene: TRBV3-1
CDR3 protein: CASSQRLGEQFF

J gene: TRBJ1-4
V gene: TRBV7-2
CDR3 protein: CASSTHPGAHEKLFF

J gene: TRBJ1-1
V gene: TRBV7-2
CDR3 protein: CASSPGQERVLAFF

J gene: TRBJ2-1
V gene: TRBV9
CDR3 protein: CASSPGLAGGHEQFF

J gene: TRBJ1-5
V gene: TRBV6-8
CDR3 protein: CASSYSSGGDSNQPQHF

J gene: TRBJ2-7
V gene: TRBV7-8
CDR3 protein: CASSLRGDYEQYF

J gene: TRBJ2-6
V gene: TRBV12-3/TRBV12-4
CDR3 protein: CASSGLAGNSGANVLTF

J gene: TRBJ2-1
V gene: TRBV5-4
CDR3 protein: CASSQTARDNEQFF

J gene: TRBJ1-4
V gene: TRBV27
CDR3 protein: CASSGGASNEKLFF

J gene: TRBJ1-6
V gene: TRBV24-1
CDR3 protein: CAGSRDSRYNSPLHF

J gene: TRBJ2-5
V gene: TRBV20-1
CDR3 protein: CSARAPDRETQYF

J gene: TRBJ2-5
V gene: TRBV3-1
CDR3 protein: CASSGGDYQETQYF

J gene: TRBJ2-7
V gene: TRBV7-9
CDR3 protein: CASSSRSRTYEQYF

J gene: TRBJ1-3
V gene: TRBV5-6
CDR3 protein: CASSPGPSSGNTIYF

J gene: TRBJ2-5
V gene: TRBV5-6
CDR3 protein: CASSPDWQETQYF

J gene: TRBJ1-2
V gene: TRBV9
CDR3 protein: CASSASTSDYGYTF

J gene: TRBJ2-5
V gene: TRBV6-2/TRBV6-3
CDR3 protein: CASKYGGVQETQYF

J gene: TRBJ1-3
V gene: TRBV20-1
CDR3 protein: CSAEGQVSGNTIYF

J gene: TRBJ1-1
V gene: TRBV19
CDR3 protein: CASSILAGLGVTEAFF

J gene: TRBJ2-7
V gene: TRBV18
CDR3 protein: CASSPKGAHYEQYF

J gene: TRBJ2-3
V gene: TRBV7-2
CDR3 protein: CASSLVYKDWYF

J gene: TRBJ2-3
V gene: TRBV29-1
CDR3 protein: CSVLSRTDTQYF

J gene: TRBJ2-3
V gene: TRBV6-1
CDR3 protein: CASSEWNRGVQDTQYF

J gene: TRBJ2-1
V gene: TRBV9
CDR3 protein: CASSVSSRGRNEQFF

J gene: TRBJ2-6
V gene: TRBV7-2
CDR3 protein: CASSSRGRDIAGANVLTF

J gene: TRBJ1-1
V gene: TRBV19
CDR3 protein: CASSINPGGDTEAFF

J gene: TRBJ2-2
V gene: TRBV6-5
CDR3 protein: CASSYSSSPPTGGELFF

J gene: TRBJ2-2
V gene: TRBV5-6
CDR3 protein: CASSPGQSLGGELFF

J gene: TRBJ2-6
V gene: TRBV12-3/TRBV12-4
CDR3 protein: CASSGMGSGANVLTF

J gene: TRBJ2-2
V gene: TRBV7-9
CDR3 protein: CAGYGITNTGELFF

J gene: TRBJ1-1
V gene: TRBV12-3/TRBV12-4
CDR3 protein: CASSFRDYTEAFF

J gene: TRBJ1-3
V gene: TRBV6-5
CDR3 protein: CASSYAAGAGNTIYF

J gene: TRBJ1-4
V gene: TRBV5-1
CDR3 protein: CASSRGGGEEKLFF

J gene: TRBJ2-2
V gene: TRBV21-1
CDR3 protein: CASSRDIANTGELFF

J gene: TRBJ2-7
V gene: TRBV27
CDR3 protein: CASSLRPLQSYEQYF

J gene: TRBJ1-2
V gene: TRBV15
CDR3 protein: CATSRDRRPQFGYTF

J gene: TRBJ2-5
V gene: TRBV7-6
CDR3 protein: CASSFGSGGMAETQYF

J gene: TRBJ2-5
V gene: TRBV11-2
CDR3 protein: CASLQGSMETQYF

J gene: TRBJ1-3
V gene: TRBV2
CDR3 protein: CASSVLGNTIYF

J gene: TRBJ2-7
V gene: TRBV5-1
CDR3 protein: CASSPAGGYSYEQYF